Presented here are 9 T cell receptor beta chains from one specimen sequenced in a study of T cells in Graves' hyperthyroidism and ophthalmopathy. Amplification of TCR beta CDR3 regions was performed using RNA transcripts as template. Using the HTBI primer set, a first-round RT-PCR was run on the TCR CDR3. From the multiplex PCR reads, TCRdb called clonotypes with MiXCR, one entry per CDR3 protein. Here the sample spans a few hundred thousand distinct CDR3 sequences, 20% to 25% being singletons. The sequenced material came from blood. Receptor source: a man aged 50-59 years with Graves' hyperthyroidism.

This clonotype was recorded many times. V gene TRBV7-8 combines with J gene TRBJ2-3; 9 bases are a match to TRBD1. Germline CDR1 and CDR2: SGHVS and FQNEAQ. CDR3 length: 16 residues. V lost 2 bases to trimming and J lost 3 bases; unmatched junction nucleotides: 6. The CDR3 is CASSLTGQGKTDTQYF. CDR3 nucleotide sequence: TGTGCCAGCAGCTTAACGGGACAGGGTAAAACAGATACGCAGTATTTT.

The chain couples TRBV2 to TRBJ2-4; tentatively, D is TRBD2 (6 bases). CDR3 size: 16 residues. The V gene's germline CDR1 is SNHLY and CDR2 FYNNEI. Trimming pared 1 base from V and 1 base from J, leaving 11 bases between. This CDR3 is CASSEGVGGAKNIQYF. The CDR3 DNA reads TGTGCCAGCAGTGAAGGGGTCGGAGGGGCCAAAAACATTCAGTACTTC.

There are many counts of this clonotype. The rearrangement links TRBV6-1 to TRBJ2-5; the D gene could be TRBD1 or TRBD2 (5 bases each). This CDR3 has 15 residues. Trimming shortened V by 6 bases and J by 4 bases, and 18 bases separated the two germline ends. Germline CDR1 MNHNS, CDR2 SASEGT. CDR3 protein: CASSQQGAGRETQYF. CDR3 DNA: TGTGCCAGCAGCCAGCAGGGAGCTGGGAGAGAGACCCAGTACTTC.

Notes on this clonotype: A single base separates this from a much larger clone, so it may be a read error. The chain recombines TRBV2 with TRBJ2-1; weak D call: TRBD2 (5 bases). Germline values: CDR1 SNHLY, CDR2 FYNNEI. With 10 bases removed from V and 8 bases from J, the gap between germline ends came to 24 bases. CDR3 length equals 15 residues. CDR3 in DNA: TGTGCCATTTTTCCCCAGGACTTGGGGTCCGATGAGCAGTTCTTC. This translates into CAIFPQDLGSDEQFF.

This clonotype was seen repeatedly, ten times or more. The chain combines TRBV2 with TRBJ2-7, with a weak D call TRBD1 (7 bases). Germline V gene lookup returns CDR1 SNHLY and CDR2 FYNNEI. The CDR3 loop spans 17 amino acids. Trimming left V 0 bases short and J 4 bases short, with 19 bases between. DNA of the CDR3: TGTGCCAGCAGTGAAGCTGGCGGGACAGCCTACTCGTACGAGCAGTACTTC. Residues: CASSEAGGTAYSYEQYF.

The V call is TRBV9, the J call TRBJ2-5, with D perhaps TRBD1 (6 bases). Germline V gives CDR1 SGDLS, CDR2 YYNGEE. The V gene lost 0 bases and the J gene lost 4 bases, with 10 bases spanning the gap. The CDR3 extends over 14 amino acids. The CDR3 DNA is TGTGCCAGCAGCGTAGCCGACAGGATAGAGACCCAGTACTTC. It encodes CASSVADRIETQYF.

In its sample, this clonotype was seen a few times. The V call is TRBV5-6, the J call TRBJ2-7, with D unclear. Germline values: CDR1 SGHDT, CDR2 YYEEEE. The length of the CDR3 is 14 residues. The ends were cut back, 0 bases at V and 7 bases at J, with 14 bases in the middle. CDR3 in DNA: TGTGCCAGCAGCTTGGTTACAGCCCCTGGGGAGCAGTACTTC. This codes for CASSLVTAPGEQYF. Drawing the rest from reference TRBV5-6 and TRBJ2-7, the complete variable domain is DAGVTQSPTHLIKTRGQQVTLRCSPKSGHDTVSWYQQALGQGPQFIFQYYEEEERQRGNFPDRFSGHQFPNYSSELNVNALLLGDSALYLCASSLVTAPGEQYFGPGTRLTVT.

The chain's CDR3 is CASSGIGLAGGGETQYF. The CDR3 nucleotides read TGTGCCAGCAGCGGAATAGGACTAGCGGGAGGAGGAGAGACCCAGTACTTC. The chain is built from TRBV7-9 and TRBJ2-5; 14 nucleotides align to TRBD2. The CDR3 runs 17 residues. The J segment lost 4 bases and the V segment lost 5 bases, leaving 9 bases of the junction unmatched. CDR1 is SEHNR, CDR2 FQNEAQ, per germline (reference sequence).

This clonotype has a handful of counts. V and J are TRBV20-1 and TRBJ2-5, with a possible D match to TRBD2 (6 bases). There are 12 residues in the CDR3. Trimming took off 3 bases at V and 1 base at J, with 6 bases between the two ends. CDR1 is DFQATT, CDR2 SNEGSKA, per germline (reference sequence). This CDR3 reads CSARRGQETQYF. DNA for the CDR3: TGCAGTGCTAGGCGGGGCCAAGAGACCCAGTACTTC.